This T cell receptor (beta chain) emerged from a study of T cells after posttransplantation cyclophosphamide. Repertoires were generated with immunoSEQ multiplex PCR, while TCRdb's copy carries only in-frame clones and drops some. The sample includes tens of thousands of clones, more than 70% seen only once; the top ten take over 2.5%. J gave up 0 bases and V 4 bases, and 3 bases lay outside the gene matches. CDR1 and CDR2 from the germline V gene are SGHRS and YFSETQ. This CDR3 has 15 amino acids. Sequences were obtained from PBMCs. The origin of this receptor is a man in his thirties or forties with a blood cancer, CMV-positive, and with a related stem cell donor. The rearrangement links TRBV5-1 to TRBJ2-3, with TRBD2 matching 9 bases. The CDR3 DNA is TGCGCCAGCAGCGCACTAGCGGGTAGCACAGATACGCAGTATTTT. The encoded protein is CASSALAGSTDTQYF.